Following are 5 T cell receptor beta chains from one sample sequenced in a study of beta chain features in type 1 diabetes. Since all of the isolated RNA was reverse transcribed, expressed TCRB transcripts were what got sequenced. Assay: immunoSEQ multiplex PCR; the TCRdb copy retains only in-frame clones and omits some. The sample includes under 95,000 clones, roughly 34% of them seen just once. Material: stem cell memory CD4+ T cells from blood. Receptor source: a woman aged 18-29 years in good health.

The V and J genes are TRBV2 and TRBJ1-1; D is possibly TRBD1 (6 bases). The CDR3 consists of 13 residues. Per the germline V gene, CDR1 is SNHLY and CDR2 is FYNNEI. Trimming took off 10 bases at V and 2 bases at J, with 14 bases between the two ends. CDR3 amino acids: CANNREYNTEAFF. CDR3 coding DNA: TGTGCCAACAACAGGGAGTATAACACTGAAGCTTTCTTT.

The chain combines TRBV28 with TRBJ1-2; no reliable D call. Germline CDR1 is MDHEN and CDR2 is SYDVKM. V was cut by 4 bases and J by 2 bases, with 20 bases left in between. There are 17 residues in the CDR3. CDR3 loop: CASSSLILVRVNYGYTF. CDR3 sequence (DNA): TGTGCCAGCAGTTCCCTTATACTTGTGAGGGTAAACTATGGCTACACCTTC.

V gene TRBV27 combines with J gene TRBJ2-1, with TRBD1 identical over 8 bases. Trimming removed 0 bases from V and 6 bases from J; junction bases left unmatched: 13. This CDR3 is built from 18 residues. Looked up from germline, CDR1 is MNHEY and CDR2 is SMNVEV (reference sequence). The CDR3 is CASSLSGLVNRGINEQFF. In DNA, the CDR3 is TGTGCCAGCAGTTTATCGGGGCTGGTGAACAGGGGGATCAATGAGCAGTTCTTC.

Ten or more counts support this clone. V is TRBV11-2 and J is TRBJ2-7, with D possibly TRBD2 on 6 matching bases. The germline V gene has CDR1 SGHAT and CDR2 FQNNGV. Trimming cost V 3 bases and J 4 bases, with 16 bases left between them. The CDR3 extends over 15 amino acids. The CDR3 bases are TGTGCCAGCAGCTTGGGGCTAGCGATGGGTTACGAGCAGTACTTC. Its translation: CASSLGLAMGYEQYF.

This chain connects TRBV18 to TRBJ1-1; D possibly corresponds to TRBD1 (6 bases). V gave up 6 bases and J gave up 0 bases, with 17 bases separating them. The CDR3 loop spans 16 amino acids. Germline CDR1 KGHSH, CDR2 LQKENI. CDR3 residues: CASSPGRGAMNTEAFF. CDR3 nucleotides: TGTGCCAGCTCCCCGGGGCGGGGGGCCATGAACACTGAAGCTTTCTTT. The full variable domain, its missing parts supplied by reference TRBV18 and TRBJ1-1, is NAGVMQNPRHLVRRRGQEARLRCSPMKGHSHVYWYRQLPEEGLKFMVYLQKENIIDESGMPKERFSAEFPKEGPSILRIQQVVRGDSAAYFCASSPGRGAMNTEAFFGQGTRLTVV.